This T cell receptor (beta chain) was recorded in a study of spatial heterogeneity in lung cancer. The CDR3 is 17 amino acids. Germline CDR1 reads SGHTA; CDR2 reads FQGNSA. Trimming took 5 bases from V and 2 from J; bases not matched to a gene: 9. The sample's time point: sample taken at primary tumor resection. Researchers sequenced whole RNA taken from tumor, nontumor lung or frozen PBMC without sorting. Samples came from roughly 70 TRACERx patients with untreated early-stage lung cancer. This clonotype appeared a few times. Using its own MiXCR run on the 5' RACE reads, TCRdb lists one record per CDR3 protein. The data contain some 70,000 distinct CDR3 sequences, about an eighth of them seen just once; the ten biggest clones take up 6.5% to 7.5%.

The source of this sequence is a male donor with early-stage non-small cell lung cancer. The gene calls are TRBV7-2 and TRBJ2-2, with TRBD1 identical over 9 bases. The sequenced sample was PBMCs, obtained at surgery. The CDR3 sequence: CASSPDRGTLNTGELFF. Written as DNA, the CDR3 is TGTGCCAGCAGCCCTGACAGGGGGACCCTTAACACCGGGGAGCTGTTTTTT.